This T cell receptor (beta chain) stems from a study of breast tumors, draining lymph nodes, adjacent tissues. TCRdb reanalysed the multiplex PCR reads using MiXCR and keeps one entry per CDR3 protein. Of around 290,000 distinct CDR3 sequences listed, 30% were seen once; the top ten hold 0.85% to 1.3%. Study outcomes and limitations: Luminal-like breast cancer showed significantly greater tumor-nontumor repertoire similarity than basal-like breast cancer did.

In the case of this clonotype: Its specificity is unknown.

Germline V lookup: CDR1 KGHDR, CDR2 SFDVKD. V was shortened by 2 bases and J by 4 bases, with 10 bases between the two germline ends. The CDR3 is made up of 14 amino acids. Breast cancer patients provided tissue from their axillary draining lymph nodes. The chain carries TRBV24-1 and TRBJ1-2, with D perhaps TRBD1 (5 bases). The receptor was isolated from a female donor with breast cancer. Some clones in this sample may be carry-over from other donors' samples. What was sequenced was axillary lymph node tissue. Written as DNA, the CDR3 is TGTGCCACCAGTGATTCCGGGACCTCCTATGGCTACACCTTC. Translating it yields CATSDSGTSYGYTF.